This T cell receptor beta chain is from a study of vaccination effects on CD4 cells after COVID-19. About this clone: Its specificity is unknown.

Findings and caveats of the study: Both infection-induced and vaccine-induced clones contracted markedly at late post-vaccination timepoints.

Using viral peptide pools, the ViraFEST assay grew out antigen-specific CD4+ T cells prior to sequencing. Cultured cells yielded isolated CD4+ T cells after less than 11 days. Prior SARS-CoV-2 infection was absent in the vaccine recipients, as shown by negative nucleocapsid antibodies. Wells containing a few million PBMC each were cultured with roughly 10 IU/ml IL-2 and 8 to 10 ug/ml peptides. Sequencing used immunoSEQ multiplex PCR; TCRdb keeps in-frame clones, though not all of them. The table has 65,000 or so clones, around 69% seen once; the top ten hold about 3%. CDR3 length: 14 residues. Trimming left V 5 bases short and J 5 bases short, with 15 bases between. Germline V gene data show CDR1 as LGHDT and CDR2 as YNNKEL (reference sequence).

The chain combines TRBV3-1 (or the pseudogene TRBV3-2) with TRBJ1-1, with a tentative D call TRBD1 (5 bases). The TCR comes from a human donor who received a COVID-19 vaccine. This material consisted of CD4+ T cells from PBMCs cultured with HCoV-NL63 spike peptides, taken before COVID-19 vaccination. The CDR3 loop is CASSKPGVGTEAFF. The CDR3 coding sequence is TGTGCCAGCAGCAAGCCGGGGGTGGGTACTGAAGCTTTCTTT.